This T cell receptor (beta chain) appears in the sequencing data of a study of shared clonotypes between healthy human individuals. Study-wide results and limits: The generation probabilities recorded for non-shared clonotypes fell below those of clonotypes shared by all four donors.

The data were produced by immunoSEQ multiplex PCR, yet TCRdb's version contains in-frame clones alone and is incomplete. The sample lists some 2,000,000 clones; under 97% were seen once. Turning to this clone: The antigen is undetermined.

Sequenced sample: naive CD4+ T cells sorted from blood. Subset in this sample: CD45RA+ positively selected. The sequence was obtained from a man younger than 35 in good health.

CDR3 bases: TGTGCCACCAGCAGAGATTCCTTGACCATATATTTT. Residues: CATSRDSLTIYF. V is TRBV15 and J is TRBJ1-3; D gene uncertain. The CDR3 has 12 amino acids. With 0 bases removed from V and 10 bases from J, the gap between germline ends came to 7 bases. Germline CDR1 and CDR2: LNHNV and YYDKDF (reference sequence).